This T cell receptor beta chain is from a study of cytomegalovirus exposure and HLA in healthy donors. As for the study in general: In a previous analysis, 100 million to 140 million unique TCR beta sequences were found from approximately 180 million T cells. About 85 million unique TCRs from HLA-typed donors were held in an early release of data. Study-wide findings and caveats: An analysis that came later showed most CMV-associated TCR beta chains appearing HLA-restricted. An analysis done earlier found most TCR beta V segments productive about 90% or about 30% of the time.

Both 60 Vbeta primers and 13 Jbeta primers went into the PCR. Data came from immunoSEQ multiplex PCR; TCRdb stores just in-frame clones and leaves some out. The data hold approximately 180,000 clones, with roughly 79% observed a single time. About this clone: Its antigen is undetermined.

What was sequenced was PBMCs. This TCR derives from a woman between 18 and 29 years old in good health and CMV-seropositive.

The CDR3 loop is CASSFPGQETQYF. DNA of the CDR3: TGTGCCAGCAGCTTTCCCGGCCAAGAGACCCAGTACTTC. V and J are TRBV7-2 and TRBJ2-5; no reliable D call. Germline values: CDR1 SGHTA, CDR2 FQGNSA. V lost 3 bases and J 1 base, leaving 6 bases between the germline ends. The CDR3 covers 13 residues.